Following are 17 T cell receptor beta chains from one sample sequenced in a study of shared clonotypes between healthy human individuals. The repertoire was sequenced with immunoSEQ multiplex PCR; TCRdb's copy has only in-frame clones and lacks some. The table records around 1.9 million clones, around 93% of them present only once. Naive CD8 cells were CD45RO-negative, positively selected for CCR7, excluding terminally differentiated effector memory CD45RA+ cells. Material: naive CD8+ T cells from PBMCs. The receptors were sampled from a man between 18 and 29 years old in good health. Some clones in this sample may be carry-over from other donors' samples.

The chain recombines TRBV21-1 with TRBJ2-7. TRBV21-1 is termed a pseudogene. This CDR3 has 13 residues. The CDR3 protein is CASSKWGFYEQYF. Written as DNA, the CDR3 is TGTGCCAGCAGCAAATGGGGGTTCTACGAGCAGTACTTC.

CDR3 nucleotides: TGCAGTGCTAGCGACGCTTATGAGCAGTACTTC. It codes for CSASDAYEQYF. The chain recombines TRBV20-1 with TRBJ2-7; unclear D gene. Germline CDR1 is DFQATT and CDR2 is SNEGSKA (reference sequence). The V end lost 3 bases, the J end lost 7 bases, and 10 bases lay between the germline ends. The CDR3 extends over 11 amino acids.

V usage is TRBV27 and J usage is TRBJ2-7; 12 nucleotides agree with TRBD2. CDR1 is MNHEY, CDR2 SMNVEV, per germline (reference sequence). V trimming: 5 bases; J trimming: 7 bases; junction bases outside the gene matches: 6. The length of the CDR3 is 14 residues. The CDR3 coding sequence is TGTGCCAGCAGTCCCGGACTAGCGGGATTTGAGCAGTACTTC. Translating it yields CASSPGLAGFEQYF.

The sample holds one count of this clone. V usage is TRBV13 and J usage is TRBJ1-1; D might be TRBD1 (5 bases). The CDR3 covers 13 residues. Germline V gene lookup returns CDR1 PRHDT and CDR2 FYEKMQ (reference sequence). V lost 10 bases and J lost 4, with 16 bases in between. The CDR3 sequence is CATSGGGSTEAFF. DNA for the CDR3: TGTGCCACTTCCGGGGGGGGTAGCACTGAAGCTTTCTTT.

The V gene is TRBV5-1, the J gene TRBJ2-5; possibly TRBD1 or TRBD2 for D (7 bases each). The CDR3 sequence is 15 residues long. With 4 bases removed from V and 5 bases from J, the gap between germline ends came to 18 bases. CDR1 is SGHRS and CDR2 is YFSETQ in the germline V gene. The CDR3 coding sequence is TGCGCCAGCAGCCAGGGGGTAGCGGGCGGGGAGACCCAGTACTTC. Translating gives CASSQGVAGGETQYF.

The genes are TRBV27 and TRBJ2-7, with TRBD2 identical over 10 bases. The CDR3 length is 15 residues. V gave up 7 bases and J gave up 2 bases; unmatched junction bases: 8. The germline V gene encodes CDR1 MNHEY and CDR2 SMNVEV (reference sequence). In nucleotides, the CDR3 is TGTGCCAGCACCTCCTGGACTAGCGGAACCTACGAGCAGTACTTC. Translated, it gives CASTSWTSGTYEQYF.

The chain couples TRBV7-9 to TRBJ1-1; D remains ambiguous. The germline CDR1 and CDR2 sequences are SEHNR and FQNEAQ (reference sequence). The CDR3 consists of 14 residues. Trimming took 5 bases from V and 7 from J, leaving 17 bases between them. The CDR3 is CASSRGLGPHEAFF. The CDR3 DNA sequence: TGTGCCAGCAGCCGAGGACTGGGCCCGCATGAAGCTTTCTTT. Using reference TRBV7-9 and TRBJ1-1 for the parts outside the CDR3, the full variable domain is DTGVSQNPRHKITKRGQNVTFRCDPISEHNRLYWYRQTLGQGPEFLTYFQNEAQLEKSRLLSDRFSAERPKGSFSTLEIQRTEQGDSAMYLCASSRGLGPHEAFFGQGTRLTVV.

The chain links TRBV7-9 to TRBJ2-7, with 7 bases matching TRBD2. There are 15 residues in the CDR3. The junction had 12 bases not matched to a gene; V was cut back by 5 bases and J by 5 bases. Germline V CDR1 and CDR2: SEHNR, FQNEAQ (reference sequence). This CDR3 reads CASSPRGGRTHEQYF. CDR3 coding DNA: TGTGCCAGCAGCCCCCGCGGGGGTAGGACCCACGAGCAGTACTTC.

The chain recombines TRBV25-1 with TRBJ2-7; D ambiguous. The CDR3 is 12 residues long. V was trimmed by 4 bases and J by 5 bases, leaving 9 bases between them. Germline loops: CDR1 MGHDK, CDR2 SYGVNS. CDR3 residues: CASSAGIHEQYF. The CDR3 DNA reads TGTGCCAGCAGTGCGGGTATCCACGAGCAGTACTTC.

This rearrangement joins TRBV7-9 to TRBJ1-4; weak D call: TRBD1 (5 bases). Germline CDR1 SEHNR, CDR2 FQNEAQ (reference sequence). V was pared by 5 bases and J by 10 bases, with 26 bases between. The CDR3 runs to 17 residues. DNA of the CDR3: TGTGCCAGCAGCCAACGGCGCGGGGCGCCCACCGATGGAAAACTGTTTTTT. Translation gives CASSQRRGAPTDGKLFF.

The chain combines TRBV9 with TRBJ2-2; the D gene could be TRBD1 or TRBD2 (5 bases each). The CDR3 is 18 residues long. Germline CDR1 and CDR2: SGDLS and YYNGEE. V lost 3 bases and J 1 base, leaving 19 bases between the germline ends. Written as DNA, the CDR3 is TGTGCCAGCAGCGAGGGGACGGGGCGGATGGAGAACACCGGGGAGCTGTTTTTT. It translates to CASSEGTGRMENTGELFF.

V gene TRBV28 combines with J gene TRBJ2-2; 9 bases map to TRBD1. The germline CDR1 and CDR2 sequences are MDHEN and SYDVKM. Germline trimming cut 3 bases from V and 6 bases from J; bases unmatched to any gene: 5. The CDR3 spans 15 residues. The chain's CDR3 is CASSFNRGLAGELFF. As DNA, the CDR3 is TGTGCCAGCAGTTTTAACAGGGGGCTTGCCGGGGAGCTGTTTTTT.

The CDR3 DNA reads as TGTGCCAGCAGCAAAGCGTTTGTCAGGGGCTCCTTGACCTCCTACAATGAGCAGTTCTTC. Amino acids: CASSKAFVRGSLTSYNEQFF. The chain combines TRBV21-1 with TRBJ2-1; the D segment call TRBD1 is taken from the table without a DNA check. TRBV21-1 has pseudogene status. The CDR3 has 20 amino acids.

The V call is TRBV9, the J call TRBJ2-1, with D possibly being TRBD1 (5 bases). Trimming cost V 7 bases and J 7 bases, with 12 bases left between them. The CDR3 covers 12 residues. The germline gives CDR1 SGDLS, CDR2 YYNGEE. CDR3 residues: CASGAGANEQFF. Here the CDR3 DNA reads TGTGCCAGCGGGGCTGGAGCGAATGAGCAGTTCTTC.

Details on this clone: Other DNA variants within this sample encode the same CDR3. The chain joins TRBV29-1 to TRBJ1-2, with a weak D call TRBD1 (5 bases). The germline V gene encodes CDR1 SQVTM and CDR2 ANQGSEA. The CDR3 spans 11 residues. V was clipped by 4 bases and J by 6 bases, with 9 bases between them. The CDR3 bases are TGCAGCGTTGTTTGGGGGGATGGCTACACCTTC. Encoded protein: CSVVWGDGYTF.

The chain recombines TRBV19 with TRBJ1-1; D is unclear. CDR3 length: 13 residues. Deletions cut 1 base from V and 5 bases from J, with 8 bases between. Germline V gives CDR1 LNHDA, CDR2 SQIVND (reference sequence). CDR3 sequence: CASSIGRRTEAFF. The CDR3 nucleotides are TGTGCCAGTAGTATAGGACGAAGGACTGAAGCTTTCTTT.

The chain recombines TRBV28 with TRBJ1-2; D ambiguous. V was clipped by 4 bases and J by 4 bases, with 10 bases between them. The CDR3 has 13 residues. CDR1 MDHEN and CDR2 SYDVKM come from the germline V gene. CDR3 loop: CASSSLVLYGYTF. CDR3 sequence (DNA): TGTGCCAGCAGTTCCCTCGTTCTCTATGGCTACACCTTC.